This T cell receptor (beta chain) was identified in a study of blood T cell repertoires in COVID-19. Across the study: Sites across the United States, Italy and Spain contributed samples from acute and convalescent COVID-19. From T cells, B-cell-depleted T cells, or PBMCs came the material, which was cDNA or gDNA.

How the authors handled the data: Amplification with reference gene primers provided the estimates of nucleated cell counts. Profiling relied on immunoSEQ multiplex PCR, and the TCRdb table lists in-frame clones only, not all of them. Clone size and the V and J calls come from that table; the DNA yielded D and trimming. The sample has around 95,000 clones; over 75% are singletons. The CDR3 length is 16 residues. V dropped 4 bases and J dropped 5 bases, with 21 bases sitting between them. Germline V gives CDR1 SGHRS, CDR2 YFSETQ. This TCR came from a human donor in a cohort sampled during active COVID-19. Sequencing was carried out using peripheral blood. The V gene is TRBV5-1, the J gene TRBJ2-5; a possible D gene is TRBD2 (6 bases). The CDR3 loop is CASSLISSVGVETQYF. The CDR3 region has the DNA TGCGCCAGCAGCCTTATCTCTAGCGTGGGAGTGGAGACCCAGTACTTC.